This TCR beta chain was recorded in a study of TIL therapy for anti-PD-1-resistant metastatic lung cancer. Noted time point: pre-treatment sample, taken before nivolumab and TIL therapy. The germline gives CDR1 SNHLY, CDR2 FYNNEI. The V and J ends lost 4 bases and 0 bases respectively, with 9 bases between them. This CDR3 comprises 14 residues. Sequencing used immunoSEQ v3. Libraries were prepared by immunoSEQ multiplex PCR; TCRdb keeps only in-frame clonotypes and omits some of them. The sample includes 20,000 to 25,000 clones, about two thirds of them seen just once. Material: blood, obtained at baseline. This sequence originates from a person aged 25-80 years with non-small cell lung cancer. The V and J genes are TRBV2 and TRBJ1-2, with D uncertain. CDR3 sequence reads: CASSAQLPNYGYTF. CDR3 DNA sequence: TGTGCCAGCAGTGCACAGCTGCCTAACTATGGCTACACCTTC.